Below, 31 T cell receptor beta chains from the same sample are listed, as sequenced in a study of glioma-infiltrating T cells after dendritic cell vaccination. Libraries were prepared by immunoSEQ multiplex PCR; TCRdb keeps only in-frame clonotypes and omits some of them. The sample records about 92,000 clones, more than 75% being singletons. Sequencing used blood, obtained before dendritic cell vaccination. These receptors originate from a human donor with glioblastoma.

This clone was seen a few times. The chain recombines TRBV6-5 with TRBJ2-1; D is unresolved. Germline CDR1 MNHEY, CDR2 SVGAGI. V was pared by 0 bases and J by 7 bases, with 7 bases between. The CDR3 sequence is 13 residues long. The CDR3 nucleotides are TGTGCCAGCAGTTACTCGAACCGGAATGAGCAGTTCTTC. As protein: CASSYSNRNEQFF.

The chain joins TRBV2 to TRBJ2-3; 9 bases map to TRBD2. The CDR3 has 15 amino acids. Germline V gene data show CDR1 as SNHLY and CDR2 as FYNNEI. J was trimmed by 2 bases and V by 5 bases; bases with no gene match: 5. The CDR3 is CASSPTSGDTDTQYF. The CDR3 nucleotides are TGTGCCAGCAGTCCGACTAGCGGCGACACAGATACGCAGTATTTT.

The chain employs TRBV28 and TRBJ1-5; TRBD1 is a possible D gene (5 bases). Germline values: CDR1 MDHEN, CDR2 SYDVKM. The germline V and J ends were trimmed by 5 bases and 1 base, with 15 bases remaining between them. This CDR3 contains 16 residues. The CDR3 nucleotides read TGTGCCAGCAGTCGGCAGTTAGGGGCAAGCAATCAGCCCCAGCATTTT. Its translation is CASSRQLGASNQPQHF.

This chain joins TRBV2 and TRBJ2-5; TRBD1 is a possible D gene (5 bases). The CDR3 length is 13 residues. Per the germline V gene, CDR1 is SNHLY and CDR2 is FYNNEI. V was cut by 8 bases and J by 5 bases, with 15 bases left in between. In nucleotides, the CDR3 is TGTGCCAGCGGGGTGGGGCGGCGGGAGACCCAGTACTTC. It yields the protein CASGVGRRETQYF.

CDR3 loop: CASSSTRDREYGYTF. The CDR3 DNA follows: TGTGCCAGCAGTTCCACCCGGGACAGGGAATATGGCTACACCTTC. The J gene is TRBJ1-2, the V gene TRBV28; 9 bases are a match to TRBD1. The ends lost 4 bases at V and 5 bases at J; junction bases unmatched: 8. Germline values: CDR1 MDHEN, CDR2 SYDVKM. This CDR3 contains 15 residues.

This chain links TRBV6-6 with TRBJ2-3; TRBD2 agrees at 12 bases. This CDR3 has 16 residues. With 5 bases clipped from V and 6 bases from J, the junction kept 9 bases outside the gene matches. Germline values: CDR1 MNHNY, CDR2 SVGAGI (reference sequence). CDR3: CASSPSGTSGPDTQYF. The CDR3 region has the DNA TGTGCCAGCAGTCCCTCCGGGACTAGCGGGCCCGATACGCAGTATTTT.

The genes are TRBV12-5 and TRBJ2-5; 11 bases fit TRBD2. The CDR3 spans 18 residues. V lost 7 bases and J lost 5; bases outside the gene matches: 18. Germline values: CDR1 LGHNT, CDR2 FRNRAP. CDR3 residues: CASEKRGSSGGAGETQYF. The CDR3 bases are TGTGCTAGTGAAAAACGGGGGAGTAGCGGGGGGGCAGGGGAGACCCAGTACTTC.

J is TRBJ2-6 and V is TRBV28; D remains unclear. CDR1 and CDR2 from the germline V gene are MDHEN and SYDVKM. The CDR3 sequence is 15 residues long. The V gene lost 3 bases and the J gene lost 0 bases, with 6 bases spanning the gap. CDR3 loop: CASSFQRSGANVLTF. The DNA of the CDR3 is TGTGCCAGCAGTTTTCAGCGCTCTGGGGCCAACGTCCTGACTTTC.

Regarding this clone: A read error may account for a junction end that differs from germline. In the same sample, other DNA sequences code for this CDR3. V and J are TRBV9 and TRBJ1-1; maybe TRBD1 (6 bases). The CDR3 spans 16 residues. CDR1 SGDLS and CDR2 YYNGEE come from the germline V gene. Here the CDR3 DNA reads TGTGCCAGCAGCGTAGTGGCAGGGGCAATGAACACTGAAGCTTTCTTC. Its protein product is CASSVVAGAMNTEAFF. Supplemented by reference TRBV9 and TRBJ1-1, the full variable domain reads DSGVTQTPKHLITATGQRVTLRCSPRSGDLSVYWYQQSLDQGLQFLIQYYNGEERAKGNILERFSAQQFPDLHSELNLSSLELGDSALYFCASSVVAGAMNTEAFFGQGTRLTVV.

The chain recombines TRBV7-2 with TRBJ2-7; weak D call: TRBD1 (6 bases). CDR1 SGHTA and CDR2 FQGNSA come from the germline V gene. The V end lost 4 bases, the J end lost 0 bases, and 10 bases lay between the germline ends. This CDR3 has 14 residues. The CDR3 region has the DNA TGTGCCAGCAGCTCGAGGGACAACTCCTACGAGCAGTACTTC. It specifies CASSSRDNSYEQYF. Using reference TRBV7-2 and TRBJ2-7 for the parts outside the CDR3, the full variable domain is GAGVSQSPSNKVTEKGKDVELRCDPISGHTALYWYRQSLGQGLEFLIYFQGNSAPDKSGLPSDRFSAERTGGSVSTLTIQRTQQEDSAVYLCASSSRDNSYEQYFGPGTRLTVT.

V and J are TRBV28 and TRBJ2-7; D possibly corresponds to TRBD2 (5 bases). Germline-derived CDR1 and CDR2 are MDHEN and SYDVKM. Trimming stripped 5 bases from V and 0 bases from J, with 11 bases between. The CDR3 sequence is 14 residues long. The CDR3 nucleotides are TGTGCCAGCAGTAGGACGGACTTCTCCTACGAGCAGTACTTC. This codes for CASSRTDFSYEQYF.

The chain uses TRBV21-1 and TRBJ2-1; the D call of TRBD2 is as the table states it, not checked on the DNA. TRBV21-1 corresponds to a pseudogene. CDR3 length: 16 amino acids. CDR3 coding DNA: TGTGCCAGCAGCAAAGGTTCCCCGAGCTCCTACAATGAGCAGTTCTTC. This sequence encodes CASSKGSPSSYNEQFF.

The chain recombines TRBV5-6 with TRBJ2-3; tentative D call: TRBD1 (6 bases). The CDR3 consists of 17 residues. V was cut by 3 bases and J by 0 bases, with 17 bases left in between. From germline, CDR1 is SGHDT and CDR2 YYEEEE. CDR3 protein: CASSSNALRGSTDTQYF. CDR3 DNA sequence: TGTGCCAGCAGCTCCAACGCCCTCAGGGGCAGCACAGATACGCAGTATTTT.

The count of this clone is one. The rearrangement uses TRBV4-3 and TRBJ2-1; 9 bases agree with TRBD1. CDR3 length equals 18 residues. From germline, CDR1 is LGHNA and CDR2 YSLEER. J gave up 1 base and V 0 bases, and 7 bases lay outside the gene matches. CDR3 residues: CASSQDPPDRGSYNEQFF. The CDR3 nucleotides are TGCGCCAGCAGCCAAGACCCTCCTGACAGGGGGTCCTACAATGAGCAGTTCTTC.

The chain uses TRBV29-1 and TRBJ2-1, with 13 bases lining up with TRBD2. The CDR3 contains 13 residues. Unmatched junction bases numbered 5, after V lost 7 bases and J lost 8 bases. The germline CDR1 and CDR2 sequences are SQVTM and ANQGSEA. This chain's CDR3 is CSGRTSGRHEQFF. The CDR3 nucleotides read TGCAGCGGGAGGACTAGCGGGAGACATGAGCAGTTCTTC.

CDR3 sequence reads: CASSPRRGDEKLFF. The CDR3 region has the DNA TGTGCCAGCAGCCCTCGTAGGGGTGATGAAAAACTGTTTTTT. The chain recombines TRBV7-2 with TRBJ1-4; perhaps TRBD1 as D (5 bases). The germline V gene encodes CDR1 SGHTA and CDR2 FQGNSA. The CDR3 covers 14 residues. The ends were cut back, 5 bases at V and 6 bases at J, with 13 bases in the middle.

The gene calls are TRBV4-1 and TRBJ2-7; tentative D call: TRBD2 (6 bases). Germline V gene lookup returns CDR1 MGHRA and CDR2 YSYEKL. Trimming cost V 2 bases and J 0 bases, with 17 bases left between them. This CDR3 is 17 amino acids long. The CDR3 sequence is CASSQLFTYGSSYEQYF. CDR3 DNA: TGCGCCAGCAGCCAACTCTTTACCTACGGGAGCTCCTACGAGCAGTACTTC.

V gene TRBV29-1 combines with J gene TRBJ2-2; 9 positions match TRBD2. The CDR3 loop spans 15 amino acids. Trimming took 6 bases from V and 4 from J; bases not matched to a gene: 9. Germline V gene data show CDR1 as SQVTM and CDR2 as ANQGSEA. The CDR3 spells CSVKAGGGGTGELFF. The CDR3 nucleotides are TGCAGCGTGAAAGCGGGAGGAGGGGGCACCGGGGAGCTGTTTTTT.

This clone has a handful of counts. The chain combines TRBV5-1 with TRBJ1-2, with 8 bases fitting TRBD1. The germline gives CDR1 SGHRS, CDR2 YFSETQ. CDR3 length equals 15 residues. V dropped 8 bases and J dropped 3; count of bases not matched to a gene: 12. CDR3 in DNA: TGCGCCAGTCGACTAGGGGCAGGGGGCGACTATGGCTACACCTTC. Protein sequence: CASRLGAGGDYGYTF.

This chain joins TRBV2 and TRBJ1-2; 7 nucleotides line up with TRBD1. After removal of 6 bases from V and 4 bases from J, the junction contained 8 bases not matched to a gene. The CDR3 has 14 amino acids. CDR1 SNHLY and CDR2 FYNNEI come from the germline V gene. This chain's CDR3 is CASSTGQKPYGYTF. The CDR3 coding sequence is TGTGCCAGCAGCACGGGACAGAAACCCTATGGCTACACCTTC.

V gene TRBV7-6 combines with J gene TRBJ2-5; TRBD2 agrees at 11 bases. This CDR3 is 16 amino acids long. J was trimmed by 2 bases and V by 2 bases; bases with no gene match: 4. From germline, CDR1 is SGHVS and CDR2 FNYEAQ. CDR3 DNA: TGTGCCAGCAGCTTAAGGGGACTAGCGGTTCAAGAGACCCAGTACTTC. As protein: CASSLRGLAVQETQYF.

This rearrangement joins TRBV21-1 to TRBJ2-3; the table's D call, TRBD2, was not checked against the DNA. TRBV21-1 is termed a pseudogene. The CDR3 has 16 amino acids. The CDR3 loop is CANTRLECLSTDTQYF. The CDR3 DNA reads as TGTGCCAACACTCGACTAGAGTGCCTTAGCACAGATACGCAGTATTTT.

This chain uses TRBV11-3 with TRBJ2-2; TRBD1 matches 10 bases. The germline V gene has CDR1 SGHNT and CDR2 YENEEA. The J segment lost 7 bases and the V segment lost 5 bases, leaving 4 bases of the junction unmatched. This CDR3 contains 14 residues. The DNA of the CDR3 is TGTGCCAGCAGCCGACAGGGGGCCGGCGGGGAGCTGTTTTTT. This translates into CASSRQGAGGELFF.

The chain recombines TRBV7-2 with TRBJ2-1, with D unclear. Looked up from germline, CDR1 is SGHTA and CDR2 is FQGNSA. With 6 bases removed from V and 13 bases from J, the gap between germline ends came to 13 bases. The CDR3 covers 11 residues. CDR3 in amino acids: CASSSSPGQFF. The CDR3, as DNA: TGTGCCAGCAGTTCTAGTCCCGGCCAGTTCTTC.

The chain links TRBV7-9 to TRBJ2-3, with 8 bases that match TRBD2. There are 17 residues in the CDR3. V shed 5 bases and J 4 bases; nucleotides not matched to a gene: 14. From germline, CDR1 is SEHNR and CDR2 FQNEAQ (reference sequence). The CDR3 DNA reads TGTGCCAGCAGCCCGGGACGGGGCGGGGGGCCTTCAGATACGCAGTATTTT. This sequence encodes CASSPGRGGGPSDTQYF.

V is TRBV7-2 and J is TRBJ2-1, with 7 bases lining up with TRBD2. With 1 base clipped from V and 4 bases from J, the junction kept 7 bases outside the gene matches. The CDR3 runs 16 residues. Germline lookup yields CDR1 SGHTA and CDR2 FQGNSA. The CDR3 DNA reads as TGTGCCAGCAGCTTAGTATCCGGGAGGATATACAATGAGCAGTTCTTC. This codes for CASSLVSGRIYNEQFF.

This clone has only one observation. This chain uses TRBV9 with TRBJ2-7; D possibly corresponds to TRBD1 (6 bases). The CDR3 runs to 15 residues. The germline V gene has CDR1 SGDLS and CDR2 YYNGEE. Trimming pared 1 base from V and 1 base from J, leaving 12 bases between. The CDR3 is CASSVRLDSSYEQYF. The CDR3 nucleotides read TGTGCCAGCAGCGTACGTTTGGACAGTTCCTACGAGCAGTACTTC.

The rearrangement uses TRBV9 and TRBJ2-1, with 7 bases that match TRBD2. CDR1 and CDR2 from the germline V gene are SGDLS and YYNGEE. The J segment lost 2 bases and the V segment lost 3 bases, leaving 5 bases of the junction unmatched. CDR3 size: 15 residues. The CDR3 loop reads CASSGSGITYNEQFF. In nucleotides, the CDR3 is TGTGCCAGCAGCGGGAGCGGGATAACCTACAATGAGCAGTTCTTC.

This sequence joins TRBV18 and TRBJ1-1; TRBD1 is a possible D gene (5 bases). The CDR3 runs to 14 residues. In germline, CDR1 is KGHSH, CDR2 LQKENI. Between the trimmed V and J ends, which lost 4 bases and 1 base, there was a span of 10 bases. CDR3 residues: CASSLTGSNTEAFF. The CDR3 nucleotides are TGTGCCAGCTCACTCACAGGTTCGAACACTGAAGCTTTCTTT.

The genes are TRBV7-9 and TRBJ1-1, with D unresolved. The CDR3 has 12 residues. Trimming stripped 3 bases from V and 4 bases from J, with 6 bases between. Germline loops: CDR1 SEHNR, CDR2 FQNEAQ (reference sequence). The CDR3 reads CASSLSGTEAFF. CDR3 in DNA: TGTGCCAGCAGCTTGTCAGGCACTGAAGCTTTCTTT.

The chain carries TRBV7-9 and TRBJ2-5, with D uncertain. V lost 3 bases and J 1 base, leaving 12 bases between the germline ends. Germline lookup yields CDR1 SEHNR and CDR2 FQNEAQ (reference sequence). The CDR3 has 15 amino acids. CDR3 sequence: CASSFGGTFQETQYF. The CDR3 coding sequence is TGTGCCAGCAGCTTTGGCGGAACTTTCCAAGAGACCCAGTACTTC.